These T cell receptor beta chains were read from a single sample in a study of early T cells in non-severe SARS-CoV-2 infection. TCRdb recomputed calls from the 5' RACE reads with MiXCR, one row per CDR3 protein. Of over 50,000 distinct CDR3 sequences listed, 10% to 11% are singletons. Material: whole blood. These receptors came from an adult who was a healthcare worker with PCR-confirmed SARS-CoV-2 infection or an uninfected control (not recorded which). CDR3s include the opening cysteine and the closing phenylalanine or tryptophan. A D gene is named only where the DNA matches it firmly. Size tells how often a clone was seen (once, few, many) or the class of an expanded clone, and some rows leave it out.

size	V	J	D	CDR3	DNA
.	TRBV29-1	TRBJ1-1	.	CSVAGRTNPEAFF	TGCAGCGTTGCCGGACGGACCAACCCTGAAGCTTTCTTT
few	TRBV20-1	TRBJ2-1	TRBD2	CSARDRGLRSYNEQFF	TGCAGTGCTAGAGATAGGGGACTACGCTCCTACAATGAGCAGTTCTTC
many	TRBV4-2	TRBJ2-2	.	CASSQELAVGGELFF	TGTGCCAGCAGCCAAGAACTAGCTGTTGGCGGGGAGCTGTTTTTT
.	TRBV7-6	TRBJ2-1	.	CASSYRDNNEQFF	TGTGCCAGCAGCTACCGGGACAACAATGAGCAGTTCTTC
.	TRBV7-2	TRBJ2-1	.	CASKRGTAYNEQFF	TGTGCCAGCAAAAGAGGGACGGCCTACAATGAGCAGTTCTTC
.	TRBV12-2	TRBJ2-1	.	CASRSAKERGPYNEQFF	TGTGCAAGTCGCTCCGCAAAAGAGCGGGGACCCTACAATGAGCAGTTCTTC
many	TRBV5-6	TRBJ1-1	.	CASSLDLRGSYTEAFF	TGTGCCAGCAGCTTGGACCTCAGGGGTTCGTACACTGAAGCTTTCTTT
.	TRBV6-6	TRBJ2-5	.	CASSYSGGTQETQYF	TGTGCCAGCAGTTACTCTGGCGGGACGCAAGAGACCCAGTACTTC
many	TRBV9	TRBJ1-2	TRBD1	CASSVGLGTGSQGYTF	TGTGCCAGCAGCGTAGGACTAGGGACAGGATCACAAGGCTACACCTTC
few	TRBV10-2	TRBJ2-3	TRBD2	CASSLTSGVLDTQYF	TGCGCCAGCAGTTTGACTAGCGGGGTCCTCGATACGCAGTATTTT
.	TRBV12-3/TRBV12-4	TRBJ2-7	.	CASSTDRNYEQYF	TGTGCCAGCAGTACGGACCGGAACTACGAGCAGTACTTC
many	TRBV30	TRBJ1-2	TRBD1	CLLTLGTGRGYTF	TGTTTGTTAACCCTTGGGACAGGGCGAGGCTACACCTTC
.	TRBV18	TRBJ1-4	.	CASSPLQGTKDEKLFF	TGTGCCAGCTCACCACTTCAAGGGACAAAGGATGAAAAACTGTTTTTT
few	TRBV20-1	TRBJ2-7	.	CSAIEESGYEQYF	TGCAGTGCTATCGAGGAGTCGGGCTACGAGCAGTACTTC
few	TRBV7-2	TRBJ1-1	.	CASSLWQRTEAFF	TGTGCCAGCAGCTTATGGCAGCGCACTGAAGCTTTCTTT
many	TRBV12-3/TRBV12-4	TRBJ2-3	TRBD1	CASTLRGLREDTQYF	TGTGCCAGCACCCTGAGGGGGCTGCGAGAAGATACGCAGTATTTT
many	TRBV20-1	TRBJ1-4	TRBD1	CSASQGAGEKLFF	TGCAGTGCTTCGCAGGGGGCAGGTGAAAAACTGTTTTTT
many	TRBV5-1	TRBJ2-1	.	CASSLALFTGNEQFF	TGCGCCAGCAGCTTGGCCCTCTTCACAGGGAATGAGCAGTTCTTC
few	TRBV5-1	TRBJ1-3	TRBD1	CASSRLQGASGNTIYF	TGCGCCAGCAGCAGATTACAGGGGGCCTCTGGAAACACCATATATTTT
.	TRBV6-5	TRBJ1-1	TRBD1	CASSPRGLAEAFF	TGTGCCAGCAGTCCAAGGGGGCTCGCTGAAGCTTTCTTT
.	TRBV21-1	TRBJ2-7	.	CASSGRDPTYEQYF	TGTGCCAGCAGCGGCCGGGACCCCACATACGAGCAGTACTTC
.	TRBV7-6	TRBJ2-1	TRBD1	CASSLPRAGTGGDEQFF	TGTGCCAGCAGCTTGCCGAGAGCCGGGACAGGGGGTGATGAGCAGTTCTTC